This TCR beta chain was retrieved from a study of early T cells in non-severe SARS-CoV-2 infection. The CDR3 extends over 13 amino acids. Germline V lookup: CDR1 SSHAT, CDR2 FNYEAQ (reference sequence). Only a few counts were recorded for this clonotype. Germline is not matched at one junction end, which may reflect a read error. Individual cDNA molecules were tagged with unique molecular identifiers, the study reported. From the 5' RACE reads, TCRdb called clonotypes with MiXCR, one entry per CDR3 protein. The sample lists around 84,000 distinct CDR3 sequences, about 12% occurring once. Material: whole blood. The TCR was taken from an adult who was a healthcare worker with PCR-confirmed SARS-CoV-2 infection or an uninfected control (not recorded which). V is TRBV7-7 and J is TRBJ2-1; 10 bases map to TRBD2. CDR3 bases: TGTGCTAGCAGCTCCATAGCGGGGGGCATACAGTTCTTC. Protein: CASSSIAGGIQFF. Drawing the rest from reference TRBV7-7 and TRBJ2-1, the complete variable domain is GAGVSQSPRYKVTKRGQDVTLRCDPISSHATLYWYQQALGQGPEFLTYFNYEAQPDKSGLPSDRFSAERPEGSISTLTIQRTEQRDSAMYRCASSSIAGGIQFFGPGTRLTVL.